The 32 T cell receptor beta chains below all came from one sample that was sequenced in a study of shared clonotypes between healthy human individuals. Measured with immunoSEQ multiplex PCR; TCRdb has only the in-frame clones, and not every one. The sample records some 1,600,000 clones, 95% to 99% being singletons. The specimen sequenced was naive CD4+ T cells sorted from blood. Subset denoted: CD45RA+ positively selected. These receptors were taken from a young man in good health.

J is TRBJ2-7 and V is TRBV7-2, with 10 bases that match TRBD2. Germline assignment: CDR1 SGHTA and CDR2 FQGNSA. V shed 6 bases, J shed 7 bases, and the junction held 3 bases outside the gene matches. This CDR3 comprises 12 residues. In DNA, the CDR3 is TGTGCCAGCAGTAAGCGGGAGGGGGAGCAGTACTTC. Translation: CASSKREGEQYF.

The rearrangement links TRBV6-1 to TRBJ1-3, with TRBD1 identical over 7 bases. This CDR3 has 17 amino acids. V shed 1 base and J 6 bases; nucleotides not matched to a gene: 12. CDR1 is MNHNS and CDR2 is SASEGT in the germline V gene. The CDR3 nucleotides are TGTGCCAGCAGTGAAGTCGAGGGAGGGGGCGCCGTAAACACCATATATTTT. This translates into CASSEVEGGGAVNTIYF.

The CDR3 loop reads CASSFDYYEQYF. DNA of the CDR3: TGTGCCAGCAGTTTCGACTACTACGAGCAGTACTTC. The chain carries TRBV11-1 and TRBJ2-7; a weak D match, TRBD2 (5 bases). This CDR3 comprises 12 residues. V was pared by 6 bases and J by 3 bases, with 9 bases between. CDR1 SGHAT and CDR2 FQDESV come from the germline V gene (reference sequence). The variable domain in full, completed from reference TRBV11-1 and TRBJ2-7, reads EAEVAQSPRYKITEKSQAVAFWCDPISGHATLYWYRQILGQGPELLVQFQDESVVDDSQLPKDRFSAERLKGVDSTLKIQPAELGDSAMYLCASSFDYYEQYFGPGTRLTVT.

V is TRBV6-5 and J is TRBJ2-7, with D tentatively TRBD1 or TRBD2 (5 bases each). From germline, CDR1 is MNHEY and CDR2 SVGAGI. V lost 7 bases, J lost 3 bases, and 7 bases lay in between. The CDR3 length is 11 residues. The DNA for the CDR3 is TGTGCCAGCATGGGGGTCTACGAGCAGTACTTC. Translating it yields CASMGVYEQYF.

Turning to this clone: Other DNA sequences from this sample encode an identical CDR3 as well. The chain recombines TRBV27 with TRBJ2-5, with 8 nucleotides matching TRBD1. Germline V gene lookup returns CDR1 MNHEY and CDR2 SMNVEV (reference sequence). CDR3 length: 15 residues. Unmatched junction bases numbered 3, after V lost 0 bases and J lost 3 bases. In nucleotides, the CDR3 is TGTGCCAGCAGTTTATCCAGGGGGCGCGAAGAGACCCAGTACTTC. Translating it yields CASSLSRGREETQYF.

To note about this clone: The sample has other DNA sequences that encode this CDR3 too. This chain links TRBV20-1 with TRBJ2-1; no clear D gene. Germline lookup yields CDR1 DFQATT and CDR2 SNEGSKA (reference sequence). The V end lost 1 base, the J end lost 7 bases, and 5 bases lay between the germline ends. CDR3 length equals 11 residues. The DNA for the CDR3 is TGCAGTGCTAGAGTCAGGAATGAGCAGTTCTTC. Protein product: CSARVRNEQFF.

Details on this clone: This specimen includes other DNA sequences encoding the same CDR3. J is TRBJ2-5 and V is TRBV29-1; D call uncertain. This CDR3 is built from 12 residues. The germline V gene encodes CDR1 SQVTM and CDR2 ANQGSEA. Trimming took 4 bases from V and 1 from J, leaving 7 bases between them. The CDR3 DNA reads as TGCAGCGTTGTGGGCATCCAAGAGACCCAGTACTTC. It is translated as CSVVGIQETQYF.

The rearrangement joins TRBV19 to TRBJ2-3; the D is unclear. This CDR3 spans 12 amino acids. The V end lost 3 bases, the J end lost 5 bases, and 6 bases lay between the germline ends. CDR1 is LNHDA, CDR2 SQIVND, per germline (reference sequence). CDR3 in DNA: TGTGCCAGTAGTATGAACAGAGATACGCAGTATTTT. This encodes CASSMNRDTQYF. The full variable domain, rest sourced from reference TRBV19 and TRBJ2-3, is DGGITQSPKYLFRKEGQNVTLSCEQNLNHDAMYWYRQDPGQGLRLIYYSQIVNDFQKGDIAEGYSVSREKKESFPLTVTSAQKNPTAFYLCASSMNRDTQYFGPGTRLTVL.

The chain carries TRBV2 and TRBJ2-1, with 9 bases identical to TRBD2. The CDR3 contains 15 residues. Germline CDR1 and CDR2: SNHLY and FYNNEI. Trimming removed 6 bases from V and 5 bases from J; junction bases left unmatched: 8. As DNA, the CDR3 is TGTGCCAGCAGGATAAGAGCGGGAGGCCACAATGAGCAGTTCTTC. This gives the protein CASRIRAGGHNEQFF. The full variable domain, its missing parts supplied by reference TRBV2 and TRBJ2-1, is EPEVTQTPSHQVTQMGQEVILRCVPISNHLYFYWYRQILGQKVEFLVSFYNNEISEKSEIFDDQFSVERPDGSNFTLKIRSTKLEDSAMYFCASRIRAGGHNEQFFGPGTRLTVL.

This clone was seen just once. The chain has TRBV19 and TRBJ2-6; a weak D match, TRBD1 (6 bases). Trimming shortened V by 6 bases and J by 4 bases, and 16 bases separated the two germline ends. The CDR3 is made up of 16 amino acids. Germline V gene lookup returns CDR1 LNHDA and CDR2 SQIVND (reference sequence). The CDR3 is CASRDQGSPGANVLTF. CDR3 coding DNA: TGTGCCAGTAGGGACCAGGGGTCGCCCGGGGCCAACGTCCTGACTTTC.

The CDR3 spells CSVRRGDEKLFF. The CDR3 DNA sequence: TGCAGCGTTAGAAGGGGCGATGAAAAACTGTTTTTT. The genes are TRBV29-1 and TRBJ1-4, with D perhaps matching TRBD1 (5 bases). This CDR3 is built from 12 residues. V lost 5 bases, J lost 6 bases, and 10 bases lay in between. Germline loops: CDR1 SQVTM, CDR2 ANQGSEA.

The chain recombines TRBV7-2 with TRBJ2-3; possible D gene TRBD2, 5 bases. The germline gives CDR1 SGHTA, CDR2 FQGNSA. This CDR3 is 13 amino acids long. V lost 6 bases and J lost 7, with 14 bases in between. The CDR3 spells CASSSTGKHTQYF. DNA for the CDR3: TGTGCCAGCAGTTCAACCGGGAAACATACGCAGTATTTT.

Of note for this clone: Other DNA sequences in the same sample also yield this CDR3. CDR3 in amino acids: CASSLKGGEQYF. The CDR3 nucleotides read TGTGCCAGCAGCTTAAAGGGTGGCGAGCAGTACTTC. J is TRBJ2-7 and V is TRBV7-9; D uncertain. Germline V gene sequence: CDR1 SEHNR, CDR2 FQNEAQ (reference sequence). This CDR3 comprises 12 residues. V was cut by 2 bases and J by 6 bases, with 8 bases left in between.

The chain uses TRBV5-6 and TRBJ1-5, with 7 bases lining up with TRBD1. The CDR3 runs 16 residues. The trim removed 0 bases at V and 0 bases at J, leaving 3 bases unmatched. Germline V lookup: CDR1 SGHDT, CDR2 YYEEEE. The CDR3 sequence: CASSLDRQGSNQPQHF. In nucleotides, the CDR3 is TGTGCCAGCAGCTTGGATCGACAGGGTAGCAATCAGCCCCAGCATTTT.

The CDR3 sequence: CASSLRAGGTEAFF. DNA for the CDR3: TGTGCCAGCAGCCTAAGAGCAGGGGGCACTGAAGCTTTCTTT. V and J are TRBV6-5 and TRBJ1-1, with 7 positions matching TRBD1. V trimming: 6 bases; J trimming: 4 bases; junction bases outside the gene matches: 8. Germline V gene sequence: CDR1 MNHEY, CDR2 SVGAGI. The CDR3 is 14 residues long.

The chain recombines TRBV7-8 with TRBJ2-7; 9 bases align to TRBD2. The trim removed 1 base at V and 5 bases at J, leaving 9 bases unmatched. CDR1 and CDR2 (germline): SGHVS, FQNEAQ. The length of the CDR3 is 16 residues. The CDR3 region has the DNA TGTGCCAGCAGCTTAGTAACGGGACTAGCTGGTAACGAGCAGTACTTC. Its protein product is CASSLVTGLAGNEQYF.

The chain joins TRBV13 to TRBJ2-2; 7 bases fit TRBD1. Per germline, CDR1 PRHDT and CDR2 FYEKMQ (reference sequence). The CDR3 contains 18 residues. The J segment lost 5 bases and the V segment lost 5 bases, leaving 17 bases of the junction unmatched. The CDR3 spells CASSVTRGGAGPTGELFF. The CDR3 DNA reads TGTGCCAGCAGCGTAACGCGAGGGGGCGCGGGTCCGACCGGGGAGCTGTTTTTT. Variable domain in full (rest from reference TRBV13 and TRBJ2-2): AAGVIQSPRHLIKEKRETATLKCYPIPRHDTVYWYQQGPGQDPQFLISFYEKMQSDKGSIPDRFSAQQFSDYHSELNMSSLELGDSALYFCASSVTRGGAGPTGELFFGEGSRLTVL.

The V call is TRBV6-6, the J call TRBJ1-2, with no clear D. Trimming stripped 6 bases from V and 7 bases from J, with 9 bases between. The germline CDR1 and CDR2 sequences are MNHNY and SVGAGI (reference sequence). This CDR3 spans 11 amino acids. This CDR3 is CASRKDGGYTF. In DNA form, the CDR3 reads TGTGCCAGCAGGAAGGACGGTGGCTACACCTTC.

This clone was seen once. The chain recombines TRBV6-4 with TRBJ2-3, with 9 positions matching TRBD2. Germline CDR1 reads MRHNA; CDR2 reads SNTAGT. With 5 bases clipped from V and 4 bases from J, the junction kept 4 bases outside the gene matches. The CDR3 contains 14 residues. CDR3 nucleotides: TGTGCCAGCAGTACCATAGCGGGAGCAGATACGCAGTATTTT. Its translation is CASSTIAGADTQYF.

The genes are TRBV9 and TRBJ2-2, with D unresolved. Between the trimmed V and J ends, which lost 3 bases and 4 bases, there was a span of 7 bases. The CDR3 has 13 residues. Per germline, CDR1 SGDLS and CDR2 YYNGEE. CDR3 DNA: TGTGCCAGCAGCGACAGAGCCACCGGGGAGCTGTTTTTT. Translated: CASSDRATGELFF.

The chain has TRBV11-3 and TRBJ2-1; a weak D match, TRBD2 (6 bases). The CDR3 covers 13 residues. The ends were cut back, 3 bases at V and 9 bases at J, with 12 bases in the middle. The germline V gene has CDR1 SGHNT and CDR2 YENEEA. The DNA of the CDR3 is TGTGCCAGCAGCTTTGGGCGGCGGGGTGAGCAGTTCTTC. It encodes CASSFGRRGEQFF. The complete variable domain, with remaining parts taken from reference TRBV11-3 and TRBJ2-1, reads EAGVVQSPRYKIIEKKQPVAFWCNPISGHNTLYWYLQNLGQGPELLIRYENEEAVDDSQLPKDRFSAERLKGVDSTLKIQPAELGDSAVYLCASSFGRRGEQFFGPGTRLTVL.

The CDR3 DNA follows: TGTAGGGTCTATGAGCAGTTCTTC. This codes for CRVYEQFF. V gene TRBV28 combines with J gene TRBJ2-1; D is unresolved. Germline values: CDR1 MDHEN, CDR2 SYDVKM. This CDR3 is built from 8 residues.

This chain joins TRBV11-3 and TRBJ2-3, with D perhaps TRBD2 (6 bases). With 2 bases removed from V and 2 bases from J, the gap between germline ends came to 17 bases. The CDR3 is 17 residues long. From germline, CDR1 is SGHNT and CDR2 YENEEA. CDR3 loop: CASSLSFGSGNTDTQYF. CDR3 bases: TGTGCCAGCAGCTTAAGTTTCGGGAGTGGAAACACAGATACGCAGTATTTT.

On this clone itself: Other DNA sequences in this sample translate to the same CDR3. The genes are TRBV29-1 and TRBJ2-5; 8 bases align to TRBD2. Germline trimming cut 4 bases from V and 5 bases from J; bases unmatched to any gene: 6. Germline CDR1 is SQVTM and CDR2 is ANQGSEA. The CDR3 sequence is 13 residues long. The CDR3 is CSVAGRAVETQYF. The CDR3 DNA is TGCAGCGTTGCCGGGAGGGCCGTGGAGACCCAGTACTTC. Complete variable domain (other parts from reference TRBV29-1 and TRBJ2-5): SAVISQKPSRDICQRGTSLTIQCQVDSQVTMMFWYRQQPGQSLTLIATANQGSEATYESGFVIDKFPISRPNLTFSTLTVSNMSPEDSSIYLCSVAGRAVETQYFGPGTRLLVL.

The DNA for the CDR3 is TGCGCCAGCAGAGTTGGGACTAGCGGACAAGAGACCCAGTACTTC. It encodes CASRVGTSGQETQYF. V is TRBV5-1 and J is TRBJ2-5; TRBD2 agrees at 11 bases. CDR3 size: 15 residues. CDR1 is SGHRS and CDR2 is YFSETQ in the germline V gene. V was pared by 5 bases and J by 2 bases, with 5 bases of the junction left unmatched.

This chain uses TRBV28 with TRBJ1-5; the D gene is possibly TRBD1 (6 bases). The CDR3 length is 16 residues. From germline, CDR1 is MDHEN and CDR2 SYDVKM. V was cut by 1 base and J by 5 bases, with 15 bases left in between. CDR3 nucleotide sequence: TGTGCCAGCAGTTTATTGGGGGACAATAGGGATCAGCCCCAGCATTTT. It is translated as CASSLLGDNRDQPQHF.

The genes are TRBV4-1 and TRBJ1-5, with TRBD1 matching 7 bases. CDR1 is MGHRA, CDR2 YSYEKL, per germline. CDR3 length: 15 residues. With V trimmed by 2 bases and J by 4 bases, 5 bases remained unmatched. The CDR3: CASSQQQGLNQPQHF. CDR3 coding DNA: TGCGCCAGCAGCCAACAACAGGGGTTGAATCAGCCCCAGCATTTT.

This clone was seen a single time. This rearrangement joins TRBV5-5 to TRBJ1-1; D not certain. The germline CDR1 and CDR2 sequences are SGHKS and YYEKEE (reference sequence). V lost 2 bases and J lost 0, with 8 bases in between. CDR3 length equals 14 residues. The CDR3 here is CASSFRILNTEAFF. Written as DNA, the CDR3 is TGTGCCAGCAGCTTTAGGATTTTGAACACTGAAGCTTTCTTT.

The chain is built from TRBV28 and TRBJ1-5, with TRBD1 identical over 7 bases. Germline V gene lookup returns CDR1 MDHEN and CDR2 SYDVKM. V was clipped by 3 bases and J by 2 bases; unmatched bases: 7. This CDR3 contains 16 residues. The chain's CDR3 is CASSFSGRGGNQPQHF. The CDR3 coding sequence is TGTGCCAGCAGTTTCTCGGGCAGGGGGGGCAATCAGCCCCAGCATTTT.

The chain uses TRBV19 and TRBJ2-1; 7 bases are a match to TRBD2. With V trimmed by 2 bases and J by 10 bases, 17 bases remained unmatched. CDR3 length equals 17 residues. The V gene's germline CDR1 is LNHDA and CDR2 SQIVND (reference sequence). The CDR3 sequence: CASSIIRPPEAREEQFF. DNA for the CDR3: TGTGCCAGTAGTATAATAAGGCCCCCCGAGGCGCGGGAGGAGCAGTTCTTC.

The CDR3 nucleotides read TGCGCCAGCAGCAAGGGACTAGCGGGACGGGATGGTGCCGGGGAGCTGTTTTTT. Its protein product is CASSKGLAGRDGAGELFF. This chain connects TRBV5-1 to TRBJ2-2; TRBD2 agrees at 13 bases. From germline, CDR1 is SGHRS and CDR2 YFSETQ. The CDR3 covers 18 residues. V lost 4 bases, J lost 6 bases, and 12 bases stayed unmatched.

The chain has TRBV27 and TRBJ2-7; 9 positions agree with TRBD2. Germline CDR1 MNHEY, CDR2 SMNVEV (reference sequence). V shed 6 bases, J shed 2 bases, and the junction held 11 bases outside the gene matches. This CDR3 is built from 16 residues. CDR3: CASSRDSGSLPYEQYF. In nucleotides, the CDR3 is TGTGCCAGCAGCAGAGATAGCGGGAGTCTCCCCTACGAGCAGTACTTC.